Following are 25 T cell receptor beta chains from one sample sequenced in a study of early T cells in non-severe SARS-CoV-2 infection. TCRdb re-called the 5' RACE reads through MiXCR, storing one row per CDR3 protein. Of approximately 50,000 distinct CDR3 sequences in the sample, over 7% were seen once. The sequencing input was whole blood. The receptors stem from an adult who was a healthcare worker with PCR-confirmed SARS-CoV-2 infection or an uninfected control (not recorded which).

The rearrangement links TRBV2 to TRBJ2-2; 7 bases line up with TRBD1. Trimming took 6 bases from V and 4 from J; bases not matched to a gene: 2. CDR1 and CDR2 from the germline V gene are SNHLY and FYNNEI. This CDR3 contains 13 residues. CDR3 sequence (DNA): TGTGCCAGCAGCAACAGGGGCACCGGGGAGCTGTTTTTT. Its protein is CASSNRGTGELFF. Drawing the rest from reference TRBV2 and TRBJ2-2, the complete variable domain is EPEVTQTPSHQVTQMGQEVILRCVPISNHLYFYWYRQILGQKVEFLVSFYNNEISEKSEIFDDQFSVERPDGSNFTLKIRSTKLEDSAMYFCASSNRGTGELFFGEGSRLTVL.

The CDR3 region is CASSPNRLSEQYF. The CDR3 region has the DNA TGTGCCAGCAGCCCAAACAGACTGAGCGAGCAGTACTTC. The chain recombines TRBV7-2 with TRBJ2-7, with D unclear. Trimming stripped 5 bases from V and 6 bases from J, with 14 bases between. Germline V gene sequence: CDR1 SGHTA, CDR2 FQGNSA. CDR3 length: 13 amino acids.

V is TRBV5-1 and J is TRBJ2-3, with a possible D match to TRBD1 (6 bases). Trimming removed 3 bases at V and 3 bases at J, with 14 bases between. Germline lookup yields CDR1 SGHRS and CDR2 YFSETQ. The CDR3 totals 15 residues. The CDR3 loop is CASSSSYRETDTQYF. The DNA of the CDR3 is TGCGCCAGCAGCTCTTCCTACAGGGAAACAGATACGCAGTATTTT.

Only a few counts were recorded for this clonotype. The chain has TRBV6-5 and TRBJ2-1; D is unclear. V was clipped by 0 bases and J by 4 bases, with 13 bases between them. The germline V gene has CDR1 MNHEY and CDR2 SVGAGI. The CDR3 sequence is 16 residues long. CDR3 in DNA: TGTGCCAGCAGTTACTCGATGGGTACTTTTTACAATGAGCAGTTCTTC. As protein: CASSYSMGTFYNEQFF.

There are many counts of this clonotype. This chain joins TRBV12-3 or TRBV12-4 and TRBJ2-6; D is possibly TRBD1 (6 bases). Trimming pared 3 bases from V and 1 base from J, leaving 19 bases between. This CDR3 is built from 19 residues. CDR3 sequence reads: CASSFRISGVKSGANVLTF. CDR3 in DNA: TGTGCCAGCAGTTTTCGAATCTCAGGGGTGAAATCTGGGGCCAACGTCCTGACTTTC.

Here the CDR3 DNA reads TGCAGTGTGGGGCAGCCGAAGGGGGATTCACCCCTCCACTTT. This sequence encodes CSVGQPKGDSPLHF. The chain has TRBV20-1 and TRBJ1-6, with a tentative D call TRBD1 (6 bases). Germline V gene sequence: CDR1 DFQATT, CDR2 SNEGSKA (reference sequence). The CDR3 covers 14 residues. V was cut by 7 bases and J by 8 bases, with 18 bases left in between.

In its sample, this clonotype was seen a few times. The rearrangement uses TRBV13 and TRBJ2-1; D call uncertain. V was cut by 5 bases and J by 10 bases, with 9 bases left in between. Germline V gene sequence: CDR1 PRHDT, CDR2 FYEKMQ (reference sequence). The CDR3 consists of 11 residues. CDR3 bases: TGTGCCAGCAGCCGAGTCGGGGAGCAGTTCTTC. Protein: CASSRVGEQFF. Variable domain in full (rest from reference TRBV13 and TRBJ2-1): AAGVIQSPRHLIKEKRETATLKCYPIPRHDTVYWYQQGPGQDPQFLISFYEKMQSDKGSIPDRFSAQQFSDYHSELNMSSLELGDSALYFCASSRVGEQFFGPGTRLTVL.

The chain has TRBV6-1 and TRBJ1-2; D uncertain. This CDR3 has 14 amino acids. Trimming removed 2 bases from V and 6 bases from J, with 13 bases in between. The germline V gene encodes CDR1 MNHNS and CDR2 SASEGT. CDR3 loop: CASSELWQEDGYTF. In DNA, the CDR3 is TGTGCCAGCAGTGAACTGTGGCAGGAAGATGGCTACACCTTC.

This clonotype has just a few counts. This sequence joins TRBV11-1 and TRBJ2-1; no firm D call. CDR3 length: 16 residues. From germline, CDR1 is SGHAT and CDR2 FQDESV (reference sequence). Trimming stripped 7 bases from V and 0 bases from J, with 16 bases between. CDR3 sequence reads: CASTHTVISSYNEQFF. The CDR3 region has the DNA TGTGCCAGCACCCATACGGTGATAAGCTCCTACAATGAGCAGTTCTTC.

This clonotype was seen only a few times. Here the CDR3 DNA reads TGTGCCAGCAGTTCCAAGCGGGAGTACACCGGGGAGCTGTTTTTT. Amino acids: CASSSKREYTGELFF. The rearrangement uses TRBV6-5 and TRBJ2-2; TRBD2 agrees at 8 bases. Germline lookup yields CDR1 MNHEY and CDR2 SVGAGI. The CDR3 totals 15 residues. After removal of 4 bases from V and 3 bases from J, the junction contained 4 bases not matched to a gene.

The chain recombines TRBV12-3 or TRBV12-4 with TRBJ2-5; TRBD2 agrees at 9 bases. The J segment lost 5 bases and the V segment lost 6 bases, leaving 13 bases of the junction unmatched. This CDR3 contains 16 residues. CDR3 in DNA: TGTGCCAGCAGCCTGGGCCGTGGCGGGAGGGGGGAGACCCAGTACTTC. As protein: CASSLGRGGRGETQYF.

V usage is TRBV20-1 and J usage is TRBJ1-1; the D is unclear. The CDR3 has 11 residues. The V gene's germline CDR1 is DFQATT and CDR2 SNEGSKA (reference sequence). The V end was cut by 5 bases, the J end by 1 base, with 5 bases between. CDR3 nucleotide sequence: TGCAGTGCTGCGGGGAACACTGAAGCTTTCTTT. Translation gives CSAAGNTEAFF.

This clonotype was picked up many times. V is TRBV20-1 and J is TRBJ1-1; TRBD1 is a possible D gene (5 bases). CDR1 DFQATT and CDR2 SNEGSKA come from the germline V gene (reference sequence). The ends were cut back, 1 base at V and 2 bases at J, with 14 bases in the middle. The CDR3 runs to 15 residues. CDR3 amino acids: CSARGRGIGNTEAFF. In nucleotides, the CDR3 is TGCAGTGCTAGAGGTAGGGGTATAGGAAACACTGAAGCTTTCTTT.

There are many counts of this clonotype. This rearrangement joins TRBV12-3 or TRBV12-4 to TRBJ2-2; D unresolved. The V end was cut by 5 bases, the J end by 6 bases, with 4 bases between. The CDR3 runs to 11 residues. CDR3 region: CASSPPGELFF. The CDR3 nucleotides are TGTGCCAGCAGTCCCCCCGGGGAGCTGTTTTTT.

CDR3 amino acids: CASSIGPSTGNEQFF. The CDR3 nucleotides read TGTGCCAGCAGCATAGGCCCAAGCACGGGCAATGAGCAGTTCTTC. The rearrangement uses TRBV5-5 and TRBJ2-1; no clear D. Germline CDR1 and CDR2: SGHKS and YYEKEE (reference sequence). The CDR3 is 15 amino acids. Trimming cost V 4 bases and J 6 bases, with 17 bases left between them.

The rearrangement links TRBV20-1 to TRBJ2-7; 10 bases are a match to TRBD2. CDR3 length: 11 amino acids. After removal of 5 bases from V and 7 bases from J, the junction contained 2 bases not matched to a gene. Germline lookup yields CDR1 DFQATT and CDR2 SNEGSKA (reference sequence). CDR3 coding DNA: TGCAGTGCTCTAGCGGGAGAAGAGCAGTACTTC. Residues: CSALAGEEQYF.

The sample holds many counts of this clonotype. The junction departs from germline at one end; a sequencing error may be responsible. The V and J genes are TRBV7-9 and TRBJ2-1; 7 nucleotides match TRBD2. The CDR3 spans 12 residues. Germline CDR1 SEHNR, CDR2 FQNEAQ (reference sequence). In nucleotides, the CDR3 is TGTGCCAGCAGCTTAGAAGCGGGAATTGGAGTCTTC. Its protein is CASSLEAGIGVF.

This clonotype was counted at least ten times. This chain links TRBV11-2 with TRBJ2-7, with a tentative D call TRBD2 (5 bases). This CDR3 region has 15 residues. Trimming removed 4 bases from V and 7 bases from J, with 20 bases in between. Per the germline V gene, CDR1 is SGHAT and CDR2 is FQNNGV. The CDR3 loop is CASSSPRGSWREQYF. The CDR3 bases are TGTGCCAGCAGCTCCCCCCGCGGTAGCTGGAGGGAGCAGTACTTC.

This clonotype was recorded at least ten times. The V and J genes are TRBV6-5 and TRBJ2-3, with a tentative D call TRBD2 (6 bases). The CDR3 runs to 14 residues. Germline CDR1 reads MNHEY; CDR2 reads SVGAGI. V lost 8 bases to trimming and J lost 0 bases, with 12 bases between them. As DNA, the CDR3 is TGTGCCAGCTCCCTGGGGGGAAGCACAGATACGCAGTATTTT. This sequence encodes CASSLGGSTDTQYF.

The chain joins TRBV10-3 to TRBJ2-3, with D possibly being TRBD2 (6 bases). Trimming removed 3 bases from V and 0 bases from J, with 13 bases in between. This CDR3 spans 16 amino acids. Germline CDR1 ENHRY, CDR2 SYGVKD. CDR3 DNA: TGTGCCATCAGTGACCGGGTCGGGGGTAGCACAGATACGCAGTATTTT. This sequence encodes CAISDRVGGSTDTQYF.

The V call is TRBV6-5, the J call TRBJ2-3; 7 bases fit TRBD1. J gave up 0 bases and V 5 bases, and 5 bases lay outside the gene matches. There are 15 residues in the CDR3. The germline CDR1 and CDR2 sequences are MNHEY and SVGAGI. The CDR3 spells CASSRTGLSTDTQYF. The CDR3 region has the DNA TGTGCCAGCAGTCGGACAGGTTTGAGCACAGATACGCAGTATTTT.

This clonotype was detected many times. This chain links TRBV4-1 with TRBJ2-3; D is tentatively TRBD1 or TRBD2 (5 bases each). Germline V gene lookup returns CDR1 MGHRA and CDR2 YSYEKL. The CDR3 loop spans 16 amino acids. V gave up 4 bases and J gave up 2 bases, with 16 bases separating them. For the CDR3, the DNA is TGCGCCAGCAGCCTCCCTTCATGGGGGATCACAGATACGCAGTATTTT. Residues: CASSLPSWGITDTQYF.

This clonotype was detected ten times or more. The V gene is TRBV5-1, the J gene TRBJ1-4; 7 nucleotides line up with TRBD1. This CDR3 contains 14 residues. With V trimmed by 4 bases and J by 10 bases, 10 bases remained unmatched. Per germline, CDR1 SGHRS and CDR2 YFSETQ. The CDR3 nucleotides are TGCGCCAGCAGCGGACAGGATGGTGGCGGAAAACTGTTTTTT. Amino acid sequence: CASSGQDGGGKLFF.

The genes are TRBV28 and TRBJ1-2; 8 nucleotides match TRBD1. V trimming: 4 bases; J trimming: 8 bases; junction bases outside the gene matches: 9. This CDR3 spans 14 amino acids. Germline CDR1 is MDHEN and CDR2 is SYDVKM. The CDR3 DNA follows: TGTGCCAGCAGTTACACCAGGGGGCCATACGGCTACACCTTC. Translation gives CASSYTRGPYGYTF.

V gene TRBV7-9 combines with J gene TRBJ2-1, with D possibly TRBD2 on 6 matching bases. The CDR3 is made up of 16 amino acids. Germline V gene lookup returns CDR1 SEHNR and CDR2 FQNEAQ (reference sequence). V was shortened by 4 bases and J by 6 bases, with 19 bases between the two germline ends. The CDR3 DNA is TGTGCCAGCAGCTCCCTTCAGAGGGCGGGATTCAATGAGCAGTTCTTC. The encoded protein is CASSSLQRAGFNEQFF. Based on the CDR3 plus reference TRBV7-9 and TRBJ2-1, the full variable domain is DTGVSQNPRHKITKRGQNVTFRCDPISEHNRLYWYRQTLGQGPEFLTYFQNEAQLEKSRLLSDRFSAERPKGSFSTLEIQRTEQGDSAMYLCASSSLQRAGFNEQFFGPGTRLTVL.